This entry lists 16 T cell receptor beta chains sequenced from one sample in a study of cytomegalovirus exposure and HLA in healthy donors (dated by TCRdb to 2016 to 2017). The method was the immunoSEQ multiplex PCR assay. For the multiplex PCR, a mixture combining 60 forward primers for TCR Vbeta segments and 13 reverse primers for TCR Jbeta segments was used. The source is immuneACCESS, and TCRdb retained only in-frame sequences with V and J called. Part of the clones is not carried over; for the studies checked, unresolved V genes explain less than half of this, and the remainder is unexplained. The table for this sample lists 95,000 to 100,000 clones; 65% to 80% of them were counted only once. The top ten clonotypes cover roughly 8% of the sample. The sequencing input was PBMCs. All receptors come from a human donor in good health.

V gene TRBV6-1 combines with J gene TRBJ2-7; 7 bases are a match to TRBD2. There are 13 residues in the CDR3. Germline CDR1 is MNHNS and CDR2 is SASEGT. Trimming took 11 bases from V and 4 from J; bases not matched to a gene: 11. The CDR3 region is CAQGRGGPYEQYF. The CDR3 DNA is TGTGCCCAAGGGCGGGGAGGGCCTTACGAGCAGTACTTC.

This chain links TRBV5-1 with TRBJ2-3, with 9 positions matching TRBD2. This CDR3 has 16 amino acids. Losses at the gene ends were 0 bases for V and 2 bases for J; bases not matched to a gene: 4. CDR1 SGHRS and CDR2 YFSETQ come from the germline V gene. The chain's CDR3 is CASSLGLAGITDTQYF. CDR3 nucleotides: TGCGCCAGCAGCTTGGGGCTAGCGGGGATCACAGATACGCAGTATTTT.

Here the CDR3 reads CSVDNGWSGGGPSTDTQYF. CDR3 bases: TGCAGCGTTGATAACGGGTGGTCGGGAGGGGGCCCTAGCACAGATACGCAGTATTTT. The chain recombines TRBV29-1 with TRBJ2-3; the D gene is possibly TRBD2 (8 bases). The germline V and J ends were trimmed by 3 bases and 0 bases, with 25 bases remaining between them. The CDR3 sequence is 19 residues long. The germline V gene encodes CDR1 SQVTM and CDR2 ANQGSEA.

The chain combines TRBV5-1 with TRBJ2-1, with 14 bases aligning to TRBD2. CDR1 and CDR2 (germline): SGHRS, YFSETQ. With 4 bases clipped from V and 4 bases from J, the junction kept 4 bases outside the gene matches. This CDR3 has 16 amino acids. The CDR3 protein is CASSTGLAGGYNEQFF. The CDR3 region has the DNA TGCGCCAGCAGCACCGGACTAGCGGGGGGTTACAATGAGCAGTTCTTC.

CDR3 region: CASKSIGGPDGNTIYF. The CDR3 nucleotides read TGTGCCAGCAAGTCAATCGGGGGTCCAGATGGAAACACCATATATTTT. The chain employs TRBV2 and TRBJ1-3; a possible D gene is TRBD1 (5 bases). The CDR3 has 16 amino acids. V was cut by 7 bases and J by 3 bases, with 19 bases left in between. The V gene's germline CDR1 is SNHLY and CDR2 FYNNEI. The whole variable domain, remainder taken from reference TRBV2 and TRBJ1-3, is EPEVTQTPSHQVTQMGQEVILRCVPISNHLYFYWYRQILGQKVEFLVSFYNNEISEKSEIFDDQFSVERPDGSNFTLKIRSTKLEDSAMYFCASKSIGGPDGNTIYFGEGSWLTVV.

A word on this clone: The same CDR3 is also encoded by other DNA sequences in this sample. The chain links TRBV5-1 to TRBJ1-1, with a possible D match to TRBD1 (5 bases). The V gene lost 4 bases and the J gene lost 0 bases, with 10 bases spanning the gap. CDR3 length: 14 residues. CDR1 SGHRS and CDR2 YFSETQ come from the germline V gene. The CDR3 sequence is CASSLDSLNTEAFF. The CDR3 nucleotides are TGCGCCAGCAGCCTTGACAGTCTGAACACTGAAGCTTTCTTT.

V and J are TRBV19 and TRBJ1-2; 8 nucleotides agree with TRBD1. V was pared by 0 bases and J by 3 bases, with 6 bases of the junction left unmatched. The CDR3 is made up of 16 amino acids. Germline V gene data show CDR1 as LNHDA and CDR2 as SQIVND (reference sequence). DNA for the CDR3: TGTGCCAGTAGTATAGATCGGGACAGGCACTACTATGGCTACACCTTC. It yields the protein CASSIDRDRHYYGYTF.

The chain is built from TRBV5-1 and TRBJ2-6; TRBD1 might be the D (5 bases). The V end lost 5 bases, the J end lost 3 bases, and 15 bases lay between the germline ends. The germline gives CDR1 SGHRS, CDR2 YFSETQ. The CDR3 length is 16 residues. The CDR3 nucleotides are TGCGCCAGCAGGTTCCAGGGCAGGGATGGGGCCAACGTCCTGACTTTC. It yields the protein CASRFQGRDGANVLTF.

Only a few counts were recorded for this clone. The chain links TRBV6-1 to TRBJ2-5; D possibly corresponds to TRBD2 (5 bases). Trimming pared 3 bases from V and 2 bases from J, leaving 13 bases between. Germline V lookup: CDR1 MNHNS, CDR2 SASEGT. The length of the CDR3 is 15 residues. DNA of the CDR3: TGTGCCAGCAGTGATTCAGGACTGGGGCAAGAGACCCAGTACTTC. It specifies CASSDSGLGQETQYF.

The V call is TRBV5-1, the J call TRBJ2-2; the match to TRBD2 covers 8 bases. The CDR3 contains 15 residues. The germline gives CDR1 SGHRS, CDR2 YFSETQ. V lost 7 bases, J lost 1 base, and 6 bases stayed unmatched. CDR3 residues: CASETGTRNTGELFF. The CDR3 DNA is TGCGCCAGCGAAACCGGGACTAGGAACACCGGGGAGCTGTTTTTT.

The J gene is TRBJ2-6, the V gene TRBV30; TRBD2 matches at 11 bases. The CDR3 is made up of 16 amino acids. The germline V gene has CDR1 GTSNPN and CDR2 SVGIG (reference sequence). CDR3 loop: CACPLAGDAGANVLTF. CDR3 DNA: TGTGCGTGCCCACTAGCGGGAGATGCCGGGGCCAACGTCCTGACTTTC.

The rearrangement links TRBV18 to TRBJ1-2; D not certain. V lost 4 bases and J 9 bases, leaving 15 bases between the germline ends. Germline V gives CDR1 KGHSH, CDR2 LQKENI. The CDR3 runs 13 residues. CDR3 DNA sequence: TGTGCCAGCTCACTAATAAGGAGGAGTCGCTACACCTTC. Its translation is CASSLIRRSRYTF.

The V gene is TRBV7-7, the J gene TRBJ2-5; perhaps TRBD2 as D (7 bases). Germline V gene data show CDR1 as SSHAT and CDR2 as FNYEAQ (reference sequence). V lost 2 bases and J 1 base, leaving 14 bases between the germline ends. The CDR3 is 16 amino acids. In DNA, the CDR3 is TGTGCCAGCAGCTTAAGGACGGCGGGGGCCCAAGAGACCCAGTACTTC. This sequence encodes CASSLRTAGAQETQYF.

V and J are TRBV2 and TRBJ2-1; TRBD2 might be the D (5 bases). Trimming took 6 bases from V and 8 from J, leaving 14 bases between them. The CDR3 totals 13 residues. Looked up from germline, CDR1 is SNHLY and CDR2 is FYNNEI. The CDR3, as DNA: TGTGCCAGCAGCGCCCCGGCGGGCGATGAGCAGTTCTTC. This codes for CASSAPAGDEQFF.

This clone was counted only a few times. This sequence joins TRBV9 and TRBJ2-5, with TRBD2 matching 7 bases. Trimming at V came to 0 bases and at J to 4 bases, leaving 6 bases not matched to a gene. Germline CDR1 SGDLS, CDR2 YYNGEE. CDR3 length: 15 amino acids. The CDR3 coding sequence is TGTGCCAGCAGCGTAGTGGCGGGAGTATCAGAGACCCAGTACTTC. Translation gives CASSVVAGVSETQYF.

The chain couples TRBV11-3 to TRBJ2-3, with 10 bases lining up with TRBD1. Losses at the gene ends were 4 bases for V and 5 bases for J; bases not matched to a gene: 6. Germline loops: CDR1 SGHNT, CDR2 YENEEA. This CDR3 has 15 residues. The CDR3 nucleotides are TGTGCCAGCAGCTCCTCGGGGACAGGGGTAGATACGCAGTATTTT. Protein product: CASSSSGTGVDTQYF.